The 20 T cell receptor beta chains reported below all come from one sample, sequenced in a study of blood T cell repertoires in COVID-19. Sequencing was performed with immunoSEQ multiplex PCR; in TCRdb, only in-frame clones are kept and a portion is missing. This sample has about 53,000 clones, with 86% found just once. Sequencing was done on a sample of peripheral blood. The receptor source for this set is a man aged 70-80 years with active COVID-19.

The CDR3, as DNA: TGTGCCAGCTCACCCGAGACGGGGGCCTACGAGCAGTACTTC. It codes for CASSPETGAYEQYF. The V gene is TRBV18, the J gene TRBJ2-7; a possible D gene is TRBD2 (6 bases). V was shortened by 3 bases and J by 2 bases, with 11 bases between the two germline ends. This CDR3 spans 14 amino acids. In germline, CDR1 is KGHSH, CDR2 LQKENI. The variable domain in full, with the rest retrieved from reference TRBV18 and TRBJ2-7, is NAGVMQNPRHLVRRRGQEARLRCSPMKGHSHVYWYRQLPEEGLKFMVYLQKENIIDESGMPKERFSAEFPKEGPSILRIQQVVRGDSAAYFCASSPETGAYEQYFGPGTRLTVT.

This clone was seen once. The chain has TRBV27 and TRBJ2-5; 9 nucleotides line up with TRBD1. J gave up 5 bases and V 3 bases, and 13 bases lay outside the gene matches. This CDR3 comprises 17 residues. CDR1 is MNHEY, CDR2 SMNVEV, per germline (reference sequence). CDR3 loop: CASSFEFGTGNRETQYF. The CDR3 DNA sequence: TGTGCCAGCAGTTTTGAGTTTGGGACAGGGAATAGGGAGACCCAGTACTTC.

This clone was picked up a small number of times. The chain links TRBV6-1 to TRBJ1-3, with a weak D call TRBD1 (6 bases). Germline CDR1 MNHNS, CDR2 SASEGT. The CDR3 runs to 16 residues. The V end was cut by 0 bases, the J end by 2 bases, with 11 bases between. The CDR3 DNA reads TGTGCCAGCAGTGAAGCGATAACAGGGCCTGGAAACACCATATATTTT. Protein product: CASSEAITGPGNTIYF.

The J gene is TRBJ2-3, the V gene TRBV29-1; possible D gene TRBD1, 6 bases. Between the trimmed V and J ends, which lost 5 bases and 0 bases, there was a span of 12 bases. The CDR3 totals 14 residues. The germline gives CDR1 SQVTM, CDR2 ANQGSEA. The CDR3 region has the DNA TGCAGCGTTTTTGGGGGCTTTAGCACAGATACGCAGTATTTT. Encoded protein: CSVFGGFSTDTQYF.

The chain is built from TRBV5-5 and TRBJ1-5, with 8 positions matching TRBD1. The germline CDR1 and CDR2 sequences are SGHKS and YYEKEE (reference sequence). V shed 4 bases and J 1 base; nucleotides not matched to a gene: 1. This CDR3 has 14 residues. This CDR3 is CASSRQGSNQPQHF. The CDR3 DNA reads TGTGCCAGCAGCCGACAGGGGAGCAATCAGCCCCAGCATTTT.

DNA of the CDR3: TGTGCCACCAGTGATGGGACAGGGGGCAGTCAGCCCCAGCATTTT. Translation gives CATSDGTGGSQPQHF. V gene TRBV24-1 combines with J gene TRBJ1-5; 12 bases fit TRBD1. CDR3 length equals 15 residues. Germline V gene lookup returns CDR1 KGHDR and CDR2 SFDVKD. V lost 3 bases, J lost 6 bases, and 2 bases stayed unmatched.

The J gene is TRBJ1-3, the V gene TRBV7-2, with D possibly matching TRBD1 (6 bases). This CDR3 contains 17 residues. The V gene's germline CDR1 is SGHTA and CDR2 FQGNSA. Trimming shortened V by 1 base and J by 4 bases, and 17 bases separated the two germline ends. The CDR3 reads CASSLVRGANRGNTIYF. The CDR3 coding sequence is TGTGCCAGCAGCTTAGTTCGGGGGGCAAACAGGGGAAACACCATATATTTT.

The chain combines TRBV12-3 or TRBV12-4 with TRBJ1-6; 7 bases align to TRBD1. V shed 6 bases and J 7 bases; nucleotides not matched to a gene: 0. The CDR3 has 12 residues. CDR3 nucleotide sequence: TGTGCCAGCAGACAGGGGAATTCACCCCTCCACTTT. It codes for CASRQGNSPLHF.

This clone appeared a single time. The rearrangement joins TRBV5-6 to TRBJ1-6; 9 nucleotides line up with TRBD1. Per the germline V gene, CDR1 is SGHDT and CDR2 is YYEEEE. This CDR3 has 15 amino acids. V gave up 1 base and J gave up 9 bases; unmatched junction bases: 5. CDR3 nucleotides: TGTGCCAGCAGCTTGTGGGACAGGGAGGCTTCACCCCTCCACTTT. This codes for CASSLWDREASPLHF.

The rearrangement joins TRBV7-7 to TRBJ2-2; TRBD1 is a possible D gene (6 bases). Germline V gene lookup returns CDR1 SSHAT and CDR2 FNYEAQ (reference sequence). Trimming took off 5 bases at V and 4 bases at J, with 14 bases between the two ends. The CDR3 covers 15 residues. The DNA for the CDR3 is TGTGCCAGCAGCCAATCGACAGGTTCCACCGGGGAGCTGTTTTTT. This sequence encodes CASSQSTGSTGELFF.

The chain combines TRBV5-4 with TRBJ2-3; tentatively, D is TRBD2 (6 bases). Germline CDR1 is SGHNT and CDR2 is YYREEE (reference sequence). There are 15 residues in the CDR3. The V end was cut by 3 bases, the J end by 0 bases, with 11 bases between. The CDR3 region has the DNA TGTGCCAGCAGCTCAGGGCGGGGAAGCACAGATACGCAGTATTTT. Translated, it gives CASSSGRGSTDTQYF.

The chain has TRBV6-5 and TRBJ2-5; TRBD1 agrees at 9 bases. CDR1 is MNHEY, CDR2 SVGAGI, per germline. V was pared by 6 bases and J by 7 bases, with 6 bases of the junction left unmatched. The CDR3 length is 13 residues. The CDR3 protein is CASSPGQGLTQYF. In DNA form, the CDR3 reads TGTGCCAGCAGCCCGGGACAGGGATTGACCCAGTACTTC.

This sequence joins TRBV6-6 and TRBJ1-6, with unresolved D. With 6 bases removed from V and 8 bases from J, the gap between germline ends came to 11 bases. Germline V gene lookup returns CDR1 MNHNY and CDR2 SVGAGI (reference sequence). The length of the CDR3 is 13 residues. The CDR3 DNA sequence: TGTGCCAGCAGACCTTCGAGGGATTCACCCCTCCACTTT. Translation: CASRPSRDSPLHF.

V and J are TRBV6-5 and TRBJ2-3; D remains ambiguous. V was pared by 7 bases and J by 0 bases, with 5 bases between. Germline assignment: CDR1 MNHEY and CDR2 SVGAGI. The CDR3 is made up of 12 amino acids. CDR3 protein: CASTFSTDTQYF. The CDR3 DNA follows: TGTGCCAGCACATTCAGCACAGATACGCAGTATTTT.

This clone occurred many times. The V call is TRBV10-1, the J call TRBJ1-6; D call uncertain. CDR1 and CDR2 from the germline V gene are WNHNN and SYGVQD (reference sequence). CDR3 length equals 21 residues. Trimming pared 3 bases from V and 0 bases from J, leaving 24 bases between. CDR3 region: CASSDTSDPGALSSYNSPLHF. The DNA of the CDR3 is TGCGCCAGCAGTGACACTTCAGATCCAGGCGCCCTAAGCTCCTATAATTCACCCCTCCACTTT.

This clone was picked up one time. The chain links TRBV5-4 to TRBJ1-1; 9 nucleotides line up with TRBD1. The V and J ends lost 4 bases and 0 bases, in that order; junction bases with no gene match: 4. CDR1 and CDR2 (germline): SGHNT, YYREEE (reference sequence). This CDR3 has 15 amino acids. The chain's CDR3 is CASSPRTGVNTEAFF. The CDR3 DNA reads TGTGCCAGCAGCCCTCGGACAGGGGTGAACACTGAAGCTTTCTTT.

This clone was seen just once. The V call is TRBV5-4, the J call TRBJ2-7; TRBD2 is a possible D gene (6 bases). The CDR3 consists of 14 residues. Germline V gene data show CDR1 as SGHNT and CDR2 as YYREEE (reference sequence). Trimming took off 1 base at V and 2 bases at J, with 10 bases between the two ends. This CDR3 is CASSLWGVPYEQYF. The CDR3 region has the DNA TGTGCCAGCAGCTTGTGGGGGGTTCCCTACGAGCAGTACTTC.

The chain links TRBV5-4 to TRBJ1-1; perhaps TRBD1 as D (6 bases). The CDR3 contains 13 residues. Between the trimmed V and J ends, which lost 10 bases and 7 bases, there was a span of 20 bases. Looked up from germline, CDR1 is SGHNT and CDR2 is YYREEE (reference sequence). In DNA form, the CDR3 reads TGTGCCCTCCCTTGGGGGCCCCCCAGTGAAGCTTTCTTT. Protein sequence: CALPWGPPSEAFF.

The chain uses TRBV11-3 and TRBJ1-2; tentatively, D is TRBD1 (5 bases). This CDR3 spans 13 amino acids. Deletions cut 5 bases from V and 3 bases from J, with 10 bases between. From germline, CDR1 is SGHNT and CDR2 YENEEA. The CDR3 nucleotides are TGTGCCAGCAGCCCCGGGGGGGACTATGGCTACACCTTC. This gives the protein CASSPGGDYGYTF.

The V gene is TRBV6-5, the J gene TRBJ2-3; possibly TRBD2 for D (5 bases). With 6 bases removed from V and 10 bases from J, the gap between germline ends came to 14 bases. Per germline, CDR1 MNHEY and CDR2 SVGAGI. This CDR3 comprises 12 residues. This chain's CDR3 is CASSRALGAQYF. CDR3 nucleotides: TGTGCCAGCAGCCGCGCACTAGGAGCGCAGTATTTT.